The next 27 T cell receptor beta chains were all read from a single sample in a study of T cells in Graves' hyperthyroidism and ophthalmopathy. Amplified TCR beta CDR3 regions derived from RNA transcripts. Researchers ran a first-round RT-PCR on the TCR CDR3 using the HTBI primer set. MiXCR was run by TCRdb on the multiplex PCR reads, yielding one entry per CDR3 protein. The sample carries hundreds of thousands of distinct CDR3 sequences, roughly 15% recorded once. The sequenced sample consisted of blood. The receptors were sampled from a woman under 30 with Graves' hyperthyroidism.

This clonotype has more than one count but fewer than ten. It may be a read error: a sequence one base away is much more abundant. CDR3 amino acids: CASSRTPLSYNEQYF. DNA for the CDR3: TGTGCCAGCTCCCGAACTCCGCTGTCCTACAATGAGCAGTACTTC. The rearrangement links TRBV11-2 to TRBJ2-1; D unclear. Judging by the DNA end, TRBJ2-7 fits better; the J call may be wrong. Germline V gene lookup returns CDR1 SGHAT and CDR2 FQNNGV. This CDR3 has 15 amino acids.

This CDR3 is CASSQDGTGKYNEQFF. CDR3 bases: TGCGCCAGCAGCCAAGACGGGACAGGCAAATACAATGAGCAGTTCTTC. V is TRBV4-3 and J is TRBJ2-1; TRBD1 aligns across 8 bases. The CDR3 is made up of 16 amino acids. Germline V gene data show CDR1 as LGHNA and CDR2 as YSLEER. V lost 0 bases and J lost 4; bases outside the gene matches: 5.

V is TRBV10-3 and J is TRBJ1-1; D gene unclear. Germline-derived CDR1 and CDR2 are ENHRY and SYGVKD. This CDR3 has 18 residues. Trimming took 0 bases from V and 1 from J, leaving 18 bases between them. In DNA, the CDR3 is TGTGCCATCAGTGAGTCTCCCCCATTTGAGGAGGAGAACACTGAAGCTTTCTTT. It translates to CAISESPPFEEENTEAFF.

The V call is TRBV13, the J call TRBJ2-4, with D possibly TRBD1 on 6 matching bases. The CDR3 is 17 residues long. The germline V and J ends were trimmed by 4 bases and 5 bases, with 21 bases remaining between them. Germline V gives CDR1 PRHDT, CDR2 FYEKMQ (reference sequence). The CDR3 is CASSSTGWGLAENIQYF. For the CDR3, the DNA is TGTGCCAGCAGCTCCACGGGGTGGGGGCTGGCGGAAAACATTCAGTACTTC. Full variable domain (outside the CDR3, taken from reference TRBV13 and TRBJ2-4): AAGVIQSPRHLIKEKRETATLKCYPIPRHDTVYWYQQGPGQDPQFLISFYEKMQSDKGSIPDRFSAQQFSDYHSELNMSSLELGDSALYFCASSSTGWGLAENIQYFGAGTRLSVL.

The CDR3 nucleotides read TGTGCCAGCAGCCCGGGGGGGCGGGACGGCTACAATGAGCAGTTCTTC. As protein: CASSPGGRDGYNEQFF. The chain links TRBV4-2 to TRBJ2-1, with 8 bases fitting TRBD2. CDR1 and CDR2 from the germline V gene are LGHNA and YNFKEQ. Unmatched junction bases numbered 8, after V lost 4 bases and J lost 3 bases. This CDR3 has 16 amino acids.

This clonotype occurred many times. V usage is TRBV28 and J usage is TRBJ2-7; D is uncertain. Germline assignment: CDR1 MDHEN and CDR2 SYDVKM. The CDR3 length is 13 residues. Trimming took 4 bases from V and 4 from J, leaving 11 bases between them. CDR3 sequence (DNA): TGTGCCAGCAGTTCCGCCGAGGAATACGAGCAGTACTTC. The encoded protein is CASSSAEEYEQYF.

In its sample, this clonotype was seen many times. The genes are TRBV10-3 and TRBJ2-5, with 7 nucleotides matching TRBD2. Germline V gene lookup returns CDR1 ENHRY and CDR2 SYGVKD. V lost 3 bases and J lost 1; bases outside the gene matches: 8. This CDR3 region has 16 residues. The CDR3 DNA reads as TGTGCCATCAGTGATGACGCGGGAGACTTCCAAGAGACCCAGTACTTC. This sequence encodes CAISDDAGDFQETQYF.

V usage is TRBV19 and J usage is TRBJ1-1; D is perhaps TRBD1 (5 bases). V lost 7 bases, J lost 1 base, and 13 bases lay in between. Germline CDR1 is LNHDA and CDR2 is SQIVND (reference sequence). The CDR3 loop spans 14 amino acids. CDR3 nucleotide sequence: TGTGCCAGTACCAAAACAGGAACGAACACTGAAGCTTTCTTT. Translating gives CASTKTGTNTEAFF.

A few counts support this clonotype. The chain combines TRBV28 with TRBJ1-2; D perhaps matches TRBD1 (5 bases). V lost 6 bases and J 0 bases, leaving 17 bases between the germline ends. Per germline, CDR1 MDHEN and CDR2 SYDVKM. The CDR3 totals 16 residues. CDR3 protein: CASSLPGTPTNYGYTF. The CDR3 region has the DNA TGTGCCAGCAGCTTGCCCGGGACTCCTACTAACTATGGCTACACCTTC.

This rearrangement joins TRBV6-2 or TRBV6-3 to TRBJ1-1, with D perhaps TRBD1 (6 bases). Trimming removed 5 bases from V and 3 bases from J, with 13 bases in between. The CDR3 loop spans 14 amino acids. The germline V gene has CDR1 MNHEY and CDR2 SVGEGT. This CDR3 is CASSGGHGYTEAFF. Written as DNA, the CDR3 is TGTGCCAGCAGTGGGGGACACGGGTACACTGAAGCTTTCTTT.

This clonotype was observed at least ten times. This chain connects TRBV28 to TRBJ2-7, with 8 positions matching TRBD2. The CDR3 totals 15 residues. Losses at the gene ends were 5 bases for V and 2 bases for J; bases not matched to a gene: 8. Germline CDR1 is MDHEN and CDR2 is SYDVKM. CDR3 bases: TGTGCCAGCAGTCCCGGACTAGCCCACGCCTACGAGCAGTACTTC. This gives the protein CASSPGLAHAYEQYF.

This clonotype was found many times. The chain joins TRBV28 to TRBJ1-2; no clear D gene. V was shortened by 6 bases and J by 4 bases, with 9 bases between the two germline ends. The germline V gene has CDR1 MDHEN and CDR2 SYDVKM. The CDR3 totals 12 residues. The CDR3 nucleotides are TGTGCCAGCAGCCCCCCTACCTATGGCTACACCTTC. Translating gives CASSPPTYGYTF.

This clonotype was seen a few times. This sequence joins TRBV7-2 and TRBJ2-4; D not resolved. The CDR3 runs 13 residues. Germline CDR1 and CDR2: SGHTA and FQGNSA. V dropped 7 bases and J dropped 2 bases, with 9 bases sitting between them. The CDR3 DNA reads TGTGCCAGCACTCCTCTCACCAAAAACATTCAGTACTTC. It is translated as CASTPLTKNIQYF.

This clonotype has only a few counts. The CDR3 here is CASSPNRLAALYQYF. The CDR3 region has the DNA TGTGCCAGCTCACCGAATCGCCTAGCGGCGCTATACCAGTACTTC. The rearrangement joins TRBV18 to TRBJ2-5; 7 bases are shared with TRBD2. Germline assignment: CDR1 KGHSH and CDR2 LQKENI. V lost 3 bases and J lost 10; bases outside the gene matches: 14. This CDR3 has 15 residues.

This clonotype was seen repeatedly, ten times or more. The chain joins TRBV28 to TRBJ1-1; D not resolved. This CDR3 comprises 14 residues. Germline V gives CDR1 MDHEN, CDR2 SYDVKM. Trimming pared 3 bases from V and 5 bases from J, leaving 13 bases between. The CDR3 sequence: CASSFQAPRTEAFF. As DNA, the CDR3 is TGTGCCAGCAGTTTTCAGGCCCCTCGAACTGAAGCTTTCTTT. The full variable domain, rest sourced from reference TRBV28 and TRBJ1-1, is DVKVTQSSRYLVKRTGEKVFLECVQDMDHENMFWYRQDPGLGLRLIYFSYDVKMKEKGDIPEGYSVSREKKERFSLILESASTNQTSMYLCASSFQAPRTEAFFGQGTRLTVV.

This clonotype was seen at least ten times. J is TRBJ1-1 and V is TRBV28; no reliable D call. Trimming pared 5 bases from V and 3 bases from J, leaving 13 bases between. The CDR3 consists of 14 residues. CDR1 and CDR2 from the germline V gene are MDHEN and SYDVKM. CDR3 DNA: TGTGCCAGCAGTAGGGCAGGAGCGGACACTGAAGCTTTCTTT. Translating it yields CASSRAGADTEAFF.

The sample holds many counts of this clonotype. The chain couples TRBV12-3 or TRBV12-4 to TRBJ1-1; 8 positions agree with TRBD1. J lost 5 bases, V lost 6 bases, and 8 bases had no gene match. The CDR3 extends over 14 amino acids. The CDR3 DNA reads TGTGCCAGCAGGCGAGGACAGGGCTGGACTGAAGCTTTCTTT. It codes for CASRRGQGWTEAFF.

This clonotype was counted at least ten times. The chain recombines TRBV11-3 with TRBJ2-2, with D possibly being TRBD2 (6 bases). Germline V gene data show CDR1 as SGHNT and CDR2 as YENEEA. The CDR3 extends over 15 amino acids. The V gene lost 6 bases and the J gene lost 2 bases, with 13 bases spanning the gap. CDR3 loop: CASRHGTSNTGELFF. The CDR3 coding sequence is TGTGCCAGCAGACATGGGACTTCAAACACCGGGGAGCTGTTTTTT. Full variable domain (rest looked up from reference TRBV11-3 and TRBJ2-2): EAGVVQSPRYKIIEKKQPVAFWCNPISGHNTLYWYLQNLGQGPELLIRYENEEAVDDSQLPKDRFSAERLKGVDSTLKIQPAELGDSAVYLCASRHGTSNTGELFFGEGSRLTVL.

This clonotype was seen many times. The CDR3 sequence: CASSLGGGGSYNEQFF. In DNA form, the CDR3 reads TGTGCCAGCAGCTTAGGTGGCGGTGGCTCCTACAATGAGCAGTTCTTC. This sequence joins TRBV7-2 and TRBJ2-1; D unclear. This CDR3 region has 16 residues. Germline CDR1 SGHTA, CDR2 FQGNSA. Between the trimmed V and J ends, which lost 1 base and 0 bases, there was a span of 10 bases.

This clonotype was detected many times. The genes are TRBV4-1 and TRBJ2-1, with 10 bases aligning to TRBD2. The CDR3 totals 13 residues. Germline assignment: CDR1 MGHRA and CDR2 YSYEKL. Trimming removed 8 bases from V and 5 bases from J; junction bases left unmatched: 3. CDR3 DNA: TGCGCCAGCTCTAGCGGGAGTAACAATGAGCAGTTCTTC. As protein: CASSSGSNNEQFF.

This clonotype was detected ten times or more. J is TRBJ2-7 and V is TRBV7-2, with D possibly called TRBD1 or TRBD2 (5 bases each). CDR3 size: 12 residues. V was clipped by 2 bases and J by 9 bases, with 11 bases between them. The germline gives CDR1 SGHTA, CDR2 FQGNSA. Here the CDR3 DNA reads TGTGCCAGCAGCTTAAGGGGAGAAAGGCAGTACTTC. It encodes CASSLRGERQYF.

This clonotype appeared a single time. The V call is TRBV14, the J call TRBJ1-2; no reliable D call. The CDR3 has 15 residues. Trimming removed 1 base from V and 2 bases from J, with 11 bases in between. Germline V gene data show CDR1 as SGHDN and CDR2 as FVKESK. The CDR3 loop is CASSQGFTSNYGYTF. The CDR3 nucleotides are TGTGCCAGCAGCCAAGGGTTCACAAGCAACTATGGCTACACCTTC. The variable domain in full, with the rest retrieved from reference TRBV14 and TRBJ1-2, is EAGVTQFPSHSVIEKGQTVTLRCDPISGHDNLYWYRRVMGKEIKFLLHFVKESKQDESGMPNNRFLAERTGGTYSTLKVQPAELEDSGVYFCASSQGFTSNYGYTFGSGTRLTVV.

This clonotype was seen repeatedly, ten times or more. This rearrangement joins TRBV3-1 to TRBJ2-7; tentatively, D is TRBD1 or TRBD2 (5 bases each). CDR3 length equals 13 residues. CDR1 is LGHDT and CDR2 is YNNKEL in the germline V gene (reference sequence). The V and J ends lost 3 bases and 5 bases respectively, with 11 bases between them. As DNA, the CDR3 is TGTGCCAGCAGCCAGGGACCCTTGGACGAGCAGTACTTC. Protein sequence: CASSQGPLDEQYF.

On this clonotype itself: This may be a read error: a much more frequent sequence differs by one nucleotide. The gene calls are TRBV6-2 or TRBV6-3 and TRBJ1-3; 7 bases map to TRBD1. Germline CDR1 is MNHEY and CDR2 is SVGEGT. The CDR3 runs to 16 residues. CDR3 region: CASSPGTVSSGNTTYF. CDR3 DNA: TGTGCCAGCAGTCCGGGGACAGTTAGCTCTGGAAACACCACATATTTT.

This sequence joins TRBV11-2 and TRBJ1-4; possible D gene TRBD1, 5 bases. This CDR3 spans 16 amino acids. The V and J ends lost 8 bases and 4 bases respectively, with 20 bases between them. The germline V gene encodes CDR1 SGHAT and CDR2 FQNNGV. The CDR3 is CASGSAGGWGNEKLFF. The CDR3 DNA sequence: TGTGCCAGCGGCTCCGCCGGGGGGTGGGGTAATGAAAAACTGTTTTTT. Combining the CDR3 with reference TRBV11-2 and TRBJ1-4 gives the whole variable domain EAGVAQSPRYKIIEKRQSVAFWCNPISGHATLYWYQQILGQGPKLLIQFQNNGVVDDSQLPKDRFSAERLKGVDSTLKIQPAKLEDSAVYLCASGSAGGWGNEKLFFGSGTQLSVL.

This clonotype was found many times. The chain has TRBV7-9 and TRBJ2-7; D possibly corresponds to TRBD2 (7 bases). The germline gives CDR1 SEHNR, CDR2 FQNEAQ (reference sequence). The ends were cut back, 7 bases at V and 5 bases at J, with 18 bases in the middle. The CDR3 contains 14 residues. DNA for the CDR3: TGTGCCAGCACCCAAAGCGGGACACAGAACGAGCAGTACTTC. Its translation is CASTQSGTQNEQYF.

This clonotype showed up many times. CDR3 DNA: TGCAGCGTTGTTGGTATTCTGTCCTACAATGAGCAGTTCTTC. It yields the protein CSVVGILSYNEQFF. This chain uses TRBV29-1 with TRBJ2-1; unclear D gene. The CDR3 is 14 amino acids. Trimming took 4 bases from V and 1 from J, leaving 11 bases between them. Looked up from germline, CDR1 is SQVTM and CDR2 is ANQGSEA.